This T cell receptor (beta chain) is drawn from a study of vaccination effects on CD4 cells after COVID-19. Study-wide context: Viral peptide pool expansion of antigen-specific CD4+ T cells preceded sequencing in the ViraFEST assay. Among convalescent patients, two provided samples 16 days and one week before vaccination. Notes on the study in general: The study enrolled few convalescent patients and sampled no early post-infection timepoints.

Investigators separated out CD4+ T cells once around eleven days of culture had passed. The person had a PCR-confirmed SARS-CoV-2 infection during March to December 2020. Germline V gene lookup returns CDR1 MDHEN and CDR2 SYDVKM. Trimming removed 2 bases from V and 4 bases from J, with 6 bases in between. The length of the CDR3 is 12 residues. As to this clone: The antigen remains undetermined.

The repertoire was sequenced with immunoSEQ multiplex PCR; TCRdb's copy has only in-frame clones and lacks some. The sample lists tens of thousands of clones, about 72% seen once, with 20% to 25% in the top ten. The chain links TRBV28 to TRBJ2-7; tentatively, D is TRBD1 (6 bases). Sequencing used CD4+ T cells from PBMCs cultured without peptide, obtained before COVID-19 vaccination. The TCR comes from a human donor who had a prior SARS-CoV-2 infection. CDR3 nucleotide sequence: TGTGCCAGCAGTTTAAGGGGGTACGAGCAGTACTTC. Translated, it gives CASSLRGYEQYF.